One T cell receptor beta chain is described in this entry. Antigen: not known. V trimming: 3 bases; J trimming: 5 bases; junction bases outside the gene matches: 4. Germline-derived CDR1 and CDR2 are KGHSH and LQKENI. CDR3 length: 15 amino acids. This sample is part of a study of cytomegalovirus exposure and HLA in healthy donors. Study results and caveats: In vitro, a few CMV-associated chains proved specific for CMV antigens. A prior analysis recorded that most TCR beta V segments were productive about 87% or about 30% of the time. Among TCR sequences, most were rare, though some public TCRs appeared in many donors.

The PCR made use of 60 Vbeta and 13 Jbeta primers. Method: immunoSEQ multiplex PCR; TCRdb's copy keeps in-frame clones and lacks some. The table records about 140,000 clones, just over 70% of them present only once. The sequencing input was PBMCs. The V and J genes are TRBV18 and TRBJ2-1; 10 positions match TRBD2. The origin of this receptor is a woman aged 30 to 39 in good health and CMV-seronegative. The CDR3 spells CASSPGTSDNNEQFF. The CDR3, as DNA: TGTGCCAGCTCACCTGGGACTAGCGATAACAATGAGCAGTTCTTC.